This T cell receptor (beta chain) was profiled in a study of cytomegalovirus exposure and HLA in healthy donors. Study-level findings and limits: A further, later analysis showed that HLA-associated TCR beta chains (compared with equally common others) were more clonally expanded.

The V segment lost 5 bases and the J segment 4 bases; nucleotides outside the gene matches: 11. CDR1 is LNHDA and CDR2 is SQIVND in the germline V gene (reference sequence). The CDR3 length is 15 residues. PCR involved 60 Vbeta and 13 Jbeta primers. Sequencing used immunoSEQ multiplex PCR; TCRdb keeps in-frame clones, though not all of them. The profile covers 250,000 to 350,000 clones, with roughly 70% appearing a single time and under 2.5% taken by the ten largest. With respect to this clone: As yet, its antigen is unknown.

This clonotype originated in a female donor in good health and CMV-seronegative. This chain connects TRBV19 to TRBJ2-7, with 7 positions matching TRBD2. The sequencing sample was made of PBMCs. The CDR3 reads CASSLGGTQGYEQYF. The CDR3 DNA follows: TGTGCCAGTAGTCTGGGGGGGACCCAGGGATACGAGCAGTACTTC.